One sample yielded the 30 T cell receptor beta chains listed below, sequenced in a study of early T cells in non-severe SARS-CoV-2 infection. TCRdb re-analysed the 5' RACE reads in MiXCR, keeping a single row per CDR3 protein. Of about 110,000 distinct CDR3 sequences in the sample, 11% are singletons; the top ten hold approximately 7.3%. Sequencing was carried out using whole blood. Every receptor here comes from an adult who was a healthcare worker with PCR-confirmed SARS-CoV-2 infection or an uninfected control (not recorded which).

The CDR3 loop reads CASSPTAGDEQYF. CDR3 sequence (DNA): TGTGCCAGCAGCCCAACCGCTGGGGACGAGCAGTACTTC. V usage is TRBV7-8 and J usage is TRBJ2-7; D not certain. Germline CDR1 SGHVS, CDR2 FQNEAQ. V lost 5 bases and J lost 5, with 13 bases in between. CDR3 length: 13 residues.

This chain connects TRBV7-9 to TRBJ2-1; 12 bases agree with TRBD2. CDR1 is SEHNR and CDR2 is FQNEAQ in the germline V gene (reference sequence). The CDR3 covers 16 residues. Trimming took 3 bases from V and 2 from J; bases not matched to a gene: 2. CDR3 region: CASSFPSGRAYNEQFF. The CDR3 coding sequence is TGTGCCAGCAGCTTTCCTAGCGGGAGGGCCTACAATGAGCAGTTCTTC.

In its sample, this clonotype was seen a few times. The chain couples TRBV4-1 to TRBJ1-6, with D possibly matching TRBD1 (5 bases). Germline V gene lookup returns CDR1 MGHRA and CDR2 YSYEKL. The CDR3 totals 20 residues. V shed 1 base and J shed 2 bases, with 21 bases lying between them. CDR3 sequence reads: CASSQAHPDLGPAYNSPLHF. The CDR3 bases are TGCGCCAGCAGCCAAGCCCATCCAGACTTGGGGCCCGCCTATAATTCACCCCTCCACTTT.

This clonotype was seen repeatedly, ten times or more. The chain joins TRBV5-1 to TRBJ1-4; D remains unclear. The V gene lost 4 bases and the J gene lost 7 bases, with 8 bases spanning the gap. This CDR3 has 12 residues. The germline CDR1 and CDR2 sequences are SGHRS and YFSETQ. The CDR3, as DNA: TGCGCCAGCAGCCCCGGCCGTGAAAAACTGTTTTTT. This codes for CASSPGREKLFF.

The rearrangement uses TRBV3-1 and TRBJ2-5; the D is unclear. The CDR3 runs to 11 residues. Germline CDR1 and CDR2: LGHDT and YNNKEL (reference sequence). V was clipped by 5 bases and J by 5 bases, with 6 bases between them. Written as DNA, the CDR3 is TGTGCCAGCAGCGCACGGGAGACCCAGTACTTC. It specifies CASSARETQYF.

The V and J genes are TRBV11-2 and TRBJ2-5; D might be TRBD1 or TRBD2, each matching 5 bases. Germline V gene lookup returns CDR1 SGHAT and CDR2 FQNNGV. The germline V and J ends were trimmed by 6 bases and 2 bases, with 16 bases remaining between them. CDR3 length: 15 amino acids. The CDR3 DNA sequence: TGTGCCAGCAGATCACCGGGGACGAAGCAAGAGACCCAGTACTTC. It codes for CASRSPGTKQETQYF.

This clonotype was counted many times. The rearrangement uses TRBV20-1 and TRBJ2-2; D is possibly TRBD1 (5 bases). The V end was cut by 3 bases, the J end by 7 bases, with 12 bases between. CDR1 DFQATT and CDR2 SNEGSKA come from the germline V gene (reference sequence). The CDR3 is made up of 13 amino acids. CDR3 sequence (DNA): TGCAGTGCTAGTCAGGTCCAGGGCGGGGAGCTGTTTTTT. Translating it yields CSASQVQGGELFF.

The table lists this clonotype with many counts. The chain links TRBV24-1 to TRBJ2-3, with TRBD2 matching 13 bases. The V segment lost 7 bases and the J segment 3 bases; nucleotides outside the gene matches: 6. The CDR3 spans 16 residues. CDR1 and CDR2 from the germline V gene are KGHDR and SFDVKD. The CDR3 sequence: CATRAGTSGVTDTQYF. The CDR3 DNA follows: TGTGCCACCAGAGCCGGGACTAGCGGGGTTACAGATACGCAGTATTTT.

The V call is TRBV7-9, the J call TRBJ1-2; unclear D gene. This CDR3 comprises 14 residues. V lost 1 base and J 8 bases, leaving 14 bases between the germline ends. In germline, CDR1 is SEHNR, CDR2 FQNEAQ (reference sequence). The CDR3 DNA is TGTGCCAGCAGCTTAGAGGAGTACTCGTGGGGCTACACCTTC. This gives the protein CASSLEEYSWGYTF.

V and J are TRBV20-1 and TRBJ1-1, with D unresolved. The CDR3 covers 12 residues. The V gene lost 3 bases and the J gene lost 0 bases, with 5 bases spanning the gap. Looked up from germline, CDR1 is DFQATT and CDR2 is SNEGSKA (reference sequence). CDR3 in amino acids: CSARRVNTEAFF. The CDR3 nucleotides read TGCAGTGCTAGGCGGGTGAACACTGAAGCTTTCTTT.

The chain carries TRBV6-4 and TRBJ2-3, with 9 nucleotides matching TRBD2. This CDR3 contains 16 residues. V shed 0 bases and J 3 bases; nucleotides not matched to a gene: 4. CDR1 and CDR2 (germline): MRHNA, SNTAGT. The CDR3 DNA sequence: TGTGCCAGCAGTGACTCGGCGGGAGGGCCAACAGATACGCAGTATTTT. It is translated as CASSDSAGGPTDTQYF.

The CDR3 DNA is TGCGCCAGCAGCTACTACCGCGGCACAGATACGCAGTATTTT. It codes for CASSYYRGTDTQYF. The chain employs TRBV5-1 and TRBJ2-3; D gene uncertain. The CDR3 totals 14 residues. Trimming stripped 3 bases from V and 1 base from J, with 9 bases between. Germline CDR1 and CDR2: SGHRS and YFSETQ.

In this sample, this clonotype turned up many times. The rearrangement joins TRBV6-6 to TRBJ2-5; TRBD1 aligns across 10 bases. The CDR3 is 14 residues long. V lost 2 bases to trimming and J lost 3 bases; unmatched junction nucleotides: 0. Germline-derived CDR1 and CDR2 are MNHNY and SVGAGI (reference sequence). The CDR3 DNA is TGTGCCAGCAGTTACGGGACAGGGGAAGAGACCCAGTACTTC. It encodes CASSYGTGEETQYF.

The CDR3 region has the DNA TGTGCCAGCAGGGCCGCAGGGGACCCCTACGAGCAGTACTTC. Its translation: CASRAAGDPYEQYF. This chain joins TRBV11-2 and TRBJ2-7, with a tentative D call TRBD1 (6 bases). The length of the CDR3 is 14 residues. The V gene lost 6 bases and the J gene lost 2 bases, with 14 bases spanning the gap. Germline lookup yields CDR1 SGHAT and CDR2 FQNNGV.

This clonotype showed up just a few times. The CDR3: CASSRNHGAGSPLHF. The CDR3 DNA is TGTGCCAGCAGCCGAAATCACGGGGCCGGGTCACCCCTCCACTTT. V is TRBV6-5 and J is TRBJ1-6; D perhaps matches TRBD1 (5 bases). CDR1 is MNHEY, CDR2 SVGAGI, per germline. The CDR3 is made up of 15 amino acids. The V end was cut by 6 bases, the J end by 10 bases, with 19 bases between.

This clonotype was counted many times. The chain has TRBV7-6 and TRBJ2-3; D remains ambiguous. The germline V and J ends were trimmed by 2 bases and 5 bases, with 5 bases remaining between them. Germline V gives CDR1 SGHVS, CDR2 FNYEAQ. The CDR3 consists of 12 residues. CDR3: CASSLRRDTQYF. The DNA for the CDR3 is TGTGCCAGCAGCTTACGTAGAGATACGCAGTATTTT.

This clonotype was counted a few times. The V gene is TRBV7-8, the J gene TRBJ2-4; D could derive from TRBD1 or TRBD2 (5 bases each). CDR3 length equals 15 residues. Germline lookup yields CDR1 SGHVS and CDR2 FQNEAQ. Trimming shortened V by 5 bases and J by 0 bases, and 11 bases separated the two germline ends. The CDR3 bases are TGTGCCAGCAGCGACACGGGGCGAGCCAAAAACATTCAGTACTTC. It encodes CASSDTGRAKNIQYF.

This clonotype came up many times. V is TRBV18 and J is TRBJ2-5; the D gene is possibly TRBD1 (5 bases). The germline gives CDR1 KGHSH, CDR2 LQKENI. The CDR3 contains 15 residues. V was clipped by 1 base and J by 5 bases, with 14 bases between them. The CDR3 sequence is CASSPLAGMLETQYF. The CDR3 DNA follows: TGTGCCAGCTCACCACTCGCAGGGATGCTGGAGACCCAGTACTTC.

This clonotype was seen at least ten times. This rearrangement joins TRBV20-1 to TRBJ2-7; tentative D call: TRBD2 (6 bases). The CDR3 consists of 14 residues. CDR1 and CDR2 (germline): DFQATT, SNEGSKA (reference sequence). The V end was cut by 4 bases, the J end by 0 bases, with 13 bases between. The CDR3 protein is CSANPGTASYEQYF. DNA of the CDR3: TGCAGTGCTAACCCCGGGACTGCCTCCTACGAGCAGTACTTC.

This chain joins TRBV10-2 and TRBJ2-2; D uncertain. CDR1 is WSHSY, CDR2 SAAADI, per germline. V was cut by 4 bases and J by 7 bases, with 13 bases left in between. The CDR3 runs 14 residues. CDR3 sequence (DNA): TGCGCCAGCAGTGTCTTTTTTCGAAGCGGGGAGCTGTTTTTT. Translated: CASSVFFRSGELFF.

V is TRBV20-1 and J is TRBJ1-3; TRBD1 matches 7 bases. This CDR3 comprises 13 residues. V lost 6 bases to trimming and J lost 1 base; unmatched junction nucleotides: 3. Germline CDR1 DFQATT, CDR2 SNEGSKA (reference sequence). DNA of the CDR3: TGCAGTGCCAGACAGGGTTCTGGAAACACCATATATTTT. Amino acid sequence: CSARQGSGNTIYF.

At least ten counts were recorded for this clonotype. Its ends do not fully match the called genes, so a read error is possible. The chain links TRBV12-3 or TRBV12-4 to TRBJ1-2, with TRBD1 matching over 7 bases. The CDR3 extends over 14 amino acids. CDR3 in amino acids: CASGLEGALYGYTF. The CDR3 DNA reads as TGTGCCAGCGGTTTGGAGGGGGCGCTTTATGGCTACACCTTC.

This clonotype was counted many times. J is TRBJ2-1 and V is TRBV3-1; D may be TRBD1 or TRBD2 (5 bases each). CDR1 and CDR2 (germline): LGHDT, YNNKEL (reference sequence). V was cut by 3 bases and J by 7 bases, with 13 bases left in between. This CDR3 has 14 residues. The CDR3 protein is CASSQWDPPNEQFF. The DNA for the CDR3 is TGTGCCAGCAGCCAGTGGGACCCCCCTAATGAGCAGTTCTTC.

This clonotype was detected ten times or more. The rearrangement uses TRBV19 and TRBJ2-1, with 14 bases aligning to TRBD2. The CDR3 has 14 residues. Germline V gives CDR1 LNHDA, CDR2 SQIVND (reference sequence). Trimming took 7 bases from V and 12 from J; bases not matched to a gene: 8. CDR3 loop: CASIGTSGRGSQFF. CDR3 bases: TGTGCCAGTATCGGGACTAGCGGGAGAGGGTCGCAGTTCTTC.

In this sample, this clonotype turned up many times. V gene TRBV7-2 combines with J gene TRBJ2-1; 7 bases line up with TRBD2. The CDR3 consists of 12 residues. The germline gives CDR1 SGHTA, CDR2 FQGNSA. The ends lost 2 bases at V and 14 bases at J; junction bases unmatched: 6. The CDR3 bases are TGTGCCAGCAGCTTAACGGCGGGAGATGAGTTCTTC. Amino acids: CASSLTAGDEFF.

As for this clonotype: The likely explanation is a read error, given a far larger clone one base away. The V and J genes are TRBV7-8 and TRBJ2-5; D not resolved. This CDR3 contains 11 residues. Germline CDR1 reads SGHVS; CDR2 reads FQNEAQ. The ends were cut back, 1 base at V and 6 bases at J, with 3 bases in the middle. The CDR3 bases are TGTGCCAGCAGCTTAGGGAAGACCCAGTACTTC. It specifies CASSLGKTQYF.

Turning to this clonotype: This could be a read error, since a much larger clone is one nucleotide away. J is TRBJ1-3 and V is TRBV6-5, with D possibly being TRBD1 (5 bases). The CDR3 loop spans 15 amino acids. V gave up 2 bases and J gave up 1 base, with 9 bases separating them. Germline V gives CDR1 MNHEY, CDR2 SVGAGI. The chain's CDR3 is CASSYPGSSGNTIYF. The CDR3 DNA reads TGTGCCAGCAGTTACCCAGGGTCTTCTGGAAACACCATATATTTT.

The chain uses TRBV6-1 and TRBJ1-2; TRBD1 agrees at 9 bases. Germline V gene data show CDR1 as MNHNS and CDR2 as SASEGT. V lost 9 bases to trimming and J lost 8 bases; unmatched junction nucleotides: 16. This CDR3 contains 15 residues. As DNA, the CDR3 is TGTGCCAGTCTACAGCCGGGACAGGGAATCTCGGGCTACACCTTC. Protein: CASLQPGQGISGYTF.

The rearrangement uses TRBV27 and TRBJ1-6; D gene uncertain. Germline V CDR1 and CDR2: MNHEY, SMNVEV (reference sequence). This CDR3 has 13 residues. V was trimmed by 5 bases and J by 2 bases, leaving 4 bases between them. In nucleotides, the CDR3 is TGTGCCAGCAGTAGAACCTATAATTCACCCCTCCACTTT. The encoded protein is CASSRTYNSPLHF.

There are many counts of this clonotype. The J gene is TRBJ2-1, the V gene TRBV20-1; D is undetermined. CDR3 length equals 13 residues. V dropped 6 bases and J dropped 0 bases, with 9 bases sitting between them. Germline lookup yields CDR1 DFQATT and CDR2 SNEGSKA (reference sequence). The CDR3 region is CSAVSSSYNEQFF. CDR3 DNA: TGCAGTGCCGTCTCCAGCTCCTACAATGAGCAGTTCTTC.